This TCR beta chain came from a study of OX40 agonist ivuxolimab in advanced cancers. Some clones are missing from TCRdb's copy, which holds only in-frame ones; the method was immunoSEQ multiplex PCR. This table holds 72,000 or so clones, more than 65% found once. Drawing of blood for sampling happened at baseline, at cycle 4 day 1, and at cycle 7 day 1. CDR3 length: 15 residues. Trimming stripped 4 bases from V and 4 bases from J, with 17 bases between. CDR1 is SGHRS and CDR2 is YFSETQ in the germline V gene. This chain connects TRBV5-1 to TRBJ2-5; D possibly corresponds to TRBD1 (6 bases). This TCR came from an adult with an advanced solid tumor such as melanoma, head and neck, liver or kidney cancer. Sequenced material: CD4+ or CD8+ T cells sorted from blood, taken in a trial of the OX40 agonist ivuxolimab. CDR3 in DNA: TGCGCCAGCAGCCACGGGGACACTGGACGAGAGACCCAGTACTTC. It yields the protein CASSHGDTGRETQYF.